Only a few counts were recorded for the clone carrying this T cell receptor (beta chain). What it binds is unknown. These data originate in a study of T-cell memory formation after mild COVID-19. Background on the study: Largely donor-specific TCR clusters were found.

This CDR3 comprises 15 residues. Germline V gene data show CDR1 as LGHNA and CDR2 as YNFKEQ. V dropped 0 bases and J dropped 0 bases, with 8 bases sitting between them. TCRdb re-called the 5' RACE reads with MiXCR, one entry per CDR3 protein. The table has 200,000 to 250,000 distinct CDR3 sequences, about 15% seen once. Study outcomes and limitations: Memory from before infection featured some responding clones, which suggests cross-reactive memory joined. Second-wave clones with a day 37 peak had unconfirmed SARS-CoV-2 specificity.

The TCR originated in a man younger than 30 who had mild COVID-19 (a few samples of this study predate the infection). Cell type and time point are not known. Material: PBMCs or a T cell subset sorted from them (not recorded which). V gene TRBV4-2 combines with J gene TRBJ1-2; D gene ambiguous. CDR3 residues: CASSQEGRANYGYTF. In DNA, the CDR3 is TGTGCCAGCAGCCAAGAAGGGCGGGCTAACTATGGCTACACCTTC.